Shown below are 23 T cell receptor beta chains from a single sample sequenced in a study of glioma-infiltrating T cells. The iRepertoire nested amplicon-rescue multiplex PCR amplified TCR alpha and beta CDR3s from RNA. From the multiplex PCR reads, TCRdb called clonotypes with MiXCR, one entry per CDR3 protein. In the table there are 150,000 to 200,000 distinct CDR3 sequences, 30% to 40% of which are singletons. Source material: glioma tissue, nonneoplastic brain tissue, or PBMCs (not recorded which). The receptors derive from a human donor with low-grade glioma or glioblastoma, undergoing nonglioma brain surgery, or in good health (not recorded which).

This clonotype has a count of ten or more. In nucleotides, the CDR3 is TGTGCCAGCAGCTTACCCGGGTCTACCTACGAGCAGTACTTC. Translating it yields CASSLPGSTYEQYF. This sequence joins TRBV7-8 and TRBJ2-7; D remains unclear. The CDR3 extends over 14 amino acids. Trimming pared 2 bases from V and 2 bases from J, leaving 10 bases between. The germline CDR1 and CDR2 sequences are SGHVS and FQNEAQ.

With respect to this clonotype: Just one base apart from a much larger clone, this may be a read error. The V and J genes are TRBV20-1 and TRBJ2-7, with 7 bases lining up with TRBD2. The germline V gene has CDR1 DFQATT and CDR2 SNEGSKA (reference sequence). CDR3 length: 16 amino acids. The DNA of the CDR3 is TGCAGTGTTAGAGATCCCAGCCTAGCGGTTTCCTACGAGCAGTACTTC. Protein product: CSVRDPSLAVSYEQYF.

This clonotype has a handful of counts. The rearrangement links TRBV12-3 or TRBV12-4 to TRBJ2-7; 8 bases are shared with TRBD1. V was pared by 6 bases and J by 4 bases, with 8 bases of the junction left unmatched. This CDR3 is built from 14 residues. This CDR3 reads CASSPTGTGYEQYF. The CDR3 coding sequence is TGTGCCAGCAGCCCTACCGGGACAGGATACGAGCAGTACTTC.

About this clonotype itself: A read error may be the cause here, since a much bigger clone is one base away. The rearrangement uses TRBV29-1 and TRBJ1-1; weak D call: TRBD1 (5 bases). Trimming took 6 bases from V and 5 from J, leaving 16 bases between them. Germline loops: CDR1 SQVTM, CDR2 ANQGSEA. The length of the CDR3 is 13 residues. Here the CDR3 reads CSVARGDWTEAFF. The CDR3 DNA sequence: TGCAGCGTCGCACGGGGGGATTGGACTGAAGCTTTCTTT.

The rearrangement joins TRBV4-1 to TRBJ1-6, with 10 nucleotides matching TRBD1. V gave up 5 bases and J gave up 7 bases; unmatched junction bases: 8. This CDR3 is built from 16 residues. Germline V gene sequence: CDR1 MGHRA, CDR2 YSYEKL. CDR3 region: CASSVRQGAWNSPLHF. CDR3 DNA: TGCGCCAGCAGCGTCCGACAGGGGGCCTGGAATTCACCCCTCCACTTT.

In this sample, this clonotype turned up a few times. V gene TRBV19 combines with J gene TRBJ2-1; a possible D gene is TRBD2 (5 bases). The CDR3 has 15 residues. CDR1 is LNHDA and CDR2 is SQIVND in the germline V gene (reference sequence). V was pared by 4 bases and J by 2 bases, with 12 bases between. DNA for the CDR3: TGTGCCAGTAGTAAATCCGCCGGGACCTACAATGAGCAGTTCTTC. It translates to CASSKSAGTYNEQFF.

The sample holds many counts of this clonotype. This chain's CDR3 is CASRQGAVREQYF. DNA of the CDR3: TGTGCCAGCAGACAGGGGGCCGTGAGGGAGCAGTACTTC. V usage is TRBV27 and J usage is TRBJ2-7, with 9 bases fitting TRBD1. The CDR3 is 13 amino acids. After removal of 6 bases from V and 7 bases from J, the junction contained 7 bases not matched to a gene. Germline V CDR1 and CDR2: MNHEY, SMNVEV (reference sequence).

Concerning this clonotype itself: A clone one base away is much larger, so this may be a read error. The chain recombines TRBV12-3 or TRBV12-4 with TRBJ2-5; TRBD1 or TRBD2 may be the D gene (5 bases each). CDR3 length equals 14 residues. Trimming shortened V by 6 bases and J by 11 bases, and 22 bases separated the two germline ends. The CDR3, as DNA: TGTGCCAGCAGCTTCACTCGGGGCTACAATGAGCAGTACTTC. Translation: CASSFTRGYNEQYF.

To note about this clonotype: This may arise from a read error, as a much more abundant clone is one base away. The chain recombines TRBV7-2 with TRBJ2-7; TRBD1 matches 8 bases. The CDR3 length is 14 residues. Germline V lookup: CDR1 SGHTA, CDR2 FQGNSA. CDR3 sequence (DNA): TGTGACAGCAGCCAGGGGACAGGAGGCTACGAGCAGTACTTC. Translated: CDSSQGTGGYEQYF.

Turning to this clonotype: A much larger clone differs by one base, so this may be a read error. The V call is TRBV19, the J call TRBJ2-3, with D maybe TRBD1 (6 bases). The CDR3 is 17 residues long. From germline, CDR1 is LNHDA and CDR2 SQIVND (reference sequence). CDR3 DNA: TGTTCCAGTAGCGAAGGGACGGCCATTAGGGGGACAGATACGCAGTATTTT. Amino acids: CSSSEGTAIRGTDTQYF. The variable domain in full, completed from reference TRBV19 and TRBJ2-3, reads DGGITQSPKYLFRKEGQNVTLSCEQNLNHDAMYWYRQDPGQGLRLIYYSQIVNDFQKGDIAEGYSVSREKKESFPLTVTSAQKNPTAFYLCSSSEGTAIRGTDTQYFGPGTRLTVL.

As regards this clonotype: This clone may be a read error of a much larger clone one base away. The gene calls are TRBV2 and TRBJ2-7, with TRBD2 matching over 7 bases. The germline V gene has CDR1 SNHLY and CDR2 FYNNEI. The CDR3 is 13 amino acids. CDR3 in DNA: TGTGCCAGCGAGACTAGCTCCTACAATGAGAAGTTCTTC. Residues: CASETSSYNEKFF.

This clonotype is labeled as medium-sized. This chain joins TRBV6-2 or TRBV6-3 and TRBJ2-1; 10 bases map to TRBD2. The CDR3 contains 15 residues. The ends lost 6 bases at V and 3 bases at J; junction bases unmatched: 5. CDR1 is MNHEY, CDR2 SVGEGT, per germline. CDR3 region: CASSHLAGGYNEQFF. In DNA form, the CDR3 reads TGTGCCAGCAGCCACTTAGCGGGAGGCTACAATGAGCAGTTCTTC.

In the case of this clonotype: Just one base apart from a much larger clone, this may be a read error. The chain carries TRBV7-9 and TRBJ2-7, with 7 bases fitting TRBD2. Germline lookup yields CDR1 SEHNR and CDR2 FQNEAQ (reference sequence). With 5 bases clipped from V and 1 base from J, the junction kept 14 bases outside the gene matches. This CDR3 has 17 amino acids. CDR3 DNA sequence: TGTGCCAGCAGCCCGTTATGTGGGGCGGGAGTGTCCTACGAGCAGTACTTC. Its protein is CASSPLCGAGVSYEQYF.

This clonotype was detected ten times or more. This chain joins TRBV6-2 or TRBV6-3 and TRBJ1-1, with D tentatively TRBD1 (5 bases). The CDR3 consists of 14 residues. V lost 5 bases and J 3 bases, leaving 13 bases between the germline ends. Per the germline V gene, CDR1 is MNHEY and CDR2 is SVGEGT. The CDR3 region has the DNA TGTGCCAGCAGTACTCAGGGATTCTACACTGAAGCTTTCTTT. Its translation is CASSTQGFYTEAFF.

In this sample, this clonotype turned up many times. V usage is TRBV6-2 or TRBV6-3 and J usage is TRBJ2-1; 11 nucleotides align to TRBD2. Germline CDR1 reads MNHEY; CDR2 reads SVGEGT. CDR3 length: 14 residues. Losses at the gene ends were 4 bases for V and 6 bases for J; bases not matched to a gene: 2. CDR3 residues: CASSSSGGTNEQFF. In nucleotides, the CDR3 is TGTGCCAGCAGTTCTAGCGGGGGGACCAATGAGCAGTTCTTC.

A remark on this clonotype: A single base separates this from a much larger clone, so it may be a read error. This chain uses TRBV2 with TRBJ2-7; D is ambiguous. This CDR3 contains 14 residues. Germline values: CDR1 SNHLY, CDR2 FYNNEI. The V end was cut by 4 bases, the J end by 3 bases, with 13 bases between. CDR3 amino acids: CASSVKGPLYEQYF. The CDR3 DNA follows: TGTGCCAGCAGTGTCAAGGGTCCTCTCTACGAGCAGTACTTC.

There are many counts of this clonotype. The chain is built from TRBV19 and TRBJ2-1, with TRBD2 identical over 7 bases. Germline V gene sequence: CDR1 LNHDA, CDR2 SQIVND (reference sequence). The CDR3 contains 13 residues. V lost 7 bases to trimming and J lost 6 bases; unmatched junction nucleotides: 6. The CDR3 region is CASTGGISNEQFF. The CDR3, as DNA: TGTGCCAGTACGGGGGGAATTAGCAATGAGCAGTTCTTC.

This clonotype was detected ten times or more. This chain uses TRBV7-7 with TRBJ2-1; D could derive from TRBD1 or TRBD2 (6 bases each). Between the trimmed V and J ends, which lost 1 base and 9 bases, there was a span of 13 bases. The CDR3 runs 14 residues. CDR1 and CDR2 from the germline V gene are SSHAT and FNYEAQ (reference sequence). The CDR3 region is CASSLGRGESEQFF. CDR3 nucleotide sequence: TGTGCCAGCAGCTTAGGGAGGGGGGAGAGTGAGCAGTTCTTC.

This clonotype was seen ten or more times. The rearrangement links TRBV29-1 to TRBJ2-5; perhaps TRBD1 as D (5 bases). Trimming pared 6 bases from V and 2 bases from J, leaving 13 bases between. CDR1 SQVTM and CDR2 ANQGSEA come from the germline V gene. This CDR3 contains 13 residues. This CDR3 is CSVSPTGQETQYF. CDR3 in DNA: TGCAGCGTCAGCCCTACAGGTCAAGAGACCCAGTACTTC.

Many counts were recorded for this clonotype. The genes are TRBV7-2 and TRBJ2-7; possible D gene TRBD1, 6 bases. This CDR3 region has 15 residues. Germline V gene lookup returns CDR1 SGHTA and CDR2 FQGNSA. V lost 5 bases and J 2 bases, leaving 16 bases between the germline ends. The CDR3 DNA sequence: TGTGCCAGCAGCAGAACCGGGACACCTCCCTACGAGCAGTACTTC. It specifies CASSRTGTPPYEQYF.

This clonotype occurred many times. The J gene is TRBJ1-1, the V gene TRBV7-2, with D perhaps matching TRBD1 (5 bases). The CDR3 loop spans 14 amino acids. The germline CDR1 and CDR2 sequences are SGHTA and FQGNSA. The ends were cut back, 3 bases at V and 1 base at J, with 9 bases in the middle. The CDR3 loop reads CASSLTVGNTEAFF. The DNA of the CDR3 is TGTGCCAGCAGCTTGACAGTCGGGAACACTGAAGCTTTCTTT.

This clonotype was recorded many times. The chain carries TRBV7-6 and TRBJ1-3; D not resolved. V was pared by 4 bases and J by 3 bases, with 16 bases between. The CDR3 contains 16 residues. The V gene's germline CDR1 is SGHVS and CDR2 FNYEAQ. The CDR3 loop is CASSSGAPHYGNTIYF. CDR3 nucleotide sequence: TGTGCCAGCAGCTCTGGCGCCCCGCATTATGGAAACACCATATATTTT.

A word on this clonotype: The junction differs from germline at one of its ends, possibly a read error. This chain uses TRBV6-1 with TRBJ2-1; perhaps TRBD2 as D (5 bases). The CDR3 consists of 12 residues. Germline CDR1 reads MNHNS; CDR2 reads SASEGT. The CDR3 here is CATPNSDNERFF. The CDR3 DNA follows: TGTGCCACCCCTAATAGCGACAATGAGCGGTTCTTC.